Below are 26 T cell receptor beta chains sequenced from a single sample in a study of blood T cell repertoires in COVID-19. The protocol was immunoSEQ multiplex PCR, while the TCRdb copy is restricted to in-frame clones and leaves out a portion. Here the sample spans about 480,000 clones, about 88% being singletons. The material sequenced was peripheral blood. The receptor set was obtained from a woman aged 50 to 65 with COVID-19, enrolled during active disease.

The CDR3 DNA reads as TGTGCCAGTGGGACAGGCAACCAAGGGCCCCAGCATTTT. Translating it yields CASGTGNQGPQHF. This chain connects TRBV7-9 to TRBJ1-5; 8 bases fit TRBD1. This CDR3 is built from 13 residues. V lost 9 bases, J lost 9 bases, and 10 bases stayed unmatched. Looked up from germline, CDR1 is SEHNR and CDR2 is FQNEAQ (reference sequence).

The chain is built from TRBV3-1 (or the pseudogene TRBV3-2) and TRBJ1-2, with a tentative D call TRBD1 (5 bases). Trimming left V 4 bases short and J 5 bases short, with 11 bases between. This CDR3 is 13 amino acids long. Per the germline V gene, CDR1 is LGHDT and CDR2 is YNNKEL (reference sequence). DNA for the CDR3: TGTGCCAGCAGCCCATTAGGACAATATGGCTACACCTTC. Translation: CASSPLGQYGYTF.

V is TRBV4-1 and J is TRBJ1-5; the D is unclear. CDR1 is MGHRA and CDR2 is YSYEKL in the germline V gene. The CDR3 extends over 13 amino acids. V was clipped by 4 bases and J by 3 bases, with 7 bases between them. The CDR3 DNA reads TGCGCCAGCAGCCCCAGAACCAATCAGCCCCAGCATTTT. This sequence encodes CASSPRTNQPQHF.

This clone was counted a single time. The V gene is TRBV2, the J gene TRBJ2-7; D remains ambiguous. CDR1 is SNHLY and CDR2 is FYNNEI in the germline V gene. CDR3 length equals 14 residues. The V end lost 2 bases, the J end lost 0 bases, and 8 bases lay between the germline ends. CDR3 sequence (DNA): TGTGCCAGCAGTGAAACAGCTACCTCCTACGAGCAGTACTTC. This sequence encodes CASSETATSYEQYF.

This chain links TRBV5-6 with TRBJ2-7; maybe TRBD2 (6 bases). V was pared by 3 bases and J by 5 bases, with 15 bases between. The CDR3 has 14 residues. Germline loops: CDR1 SGHDT, CDR2 YYEEEE. This chain's CDR3 is CASSSGTPLDEQYF. The CDR3 DNA is TGTGCCAGCAGCTCCGGGACTCCACTTGACGAGCAGTACTTC. Drawing the rest from reference TRBV5-6 and TRBJ2-7, the complete variable domain is DAGVTQSPTHLIKTRGQQVTLRCSPKSGHDTVSWYQQALGQGPQFIFQYYEEEERQRGNFPDRFSGHQFPNYSSELNVNALLLGDSALYLCASSSGTPLDEQYFGPGTRLTVT.

This CDR3 reads CSVLQGHVVDTQYF. CDR3 nucleotides: TGCAGCGTGCTACAGGGGCATGTGGTCGATACGCAGTATTTT. The V and J genes are TRBV29-1 and TRBJ2-3, with 7 bases matching TRBD1. Germline CDR1 reads SQVTM; CDR2 reads ANQGSEA. Losses at the gene ends were 6 bases for V and 6 bases for J; bases not matched to a gene: 12. The CDR3 consists of 14 residues.

The gene calls are TRBV6-6 and TRBJ1-5; D is unresolved. Germline CDR1 reads MNHNY; CDR2 reads SVGAGI (reference sequence). This CDR3 contains 15 residues. V shed 8 bases and J shed 1 base, with 15 bases lying between them. This CDR3 is CASSDEGGSNQPQHF. The CDR3 nucleotides are TGTGCCAGCTCGGACGAGGGAGGGAGCAATCAGCCCCAGCATTTT.

The J gene is TRBJ1-6, the V gene TRBV27; no reliable D call. Germline CDR1 reads MNHEY; CDR2 reads SMNVEV (reference sequence). The V gene lost 3 bases and the J gene lost 7 bases, with 10 bases spanning the gap. The CDR3 totals 14 residues. In nucleotides, the CDR3 is TGTGCCAGCAGTTTTGGGCAACAAAATTCACCCCTCCACTTT. This encodes CASSFGQQNSPLHF.

V is TRBV27 and J is TRBJ1-2; 8 positions agree with TRBD1. Germline-derived CDR1 and CDR2 are MNHEY and SMNVEV (reference sequence). Trimming at V came to 3 bases and at J to 2 bases, leaving 8 bases not matched to a gene. CDR3 length equals 16 residues. Here the CDR3 DNA reads TGTGCCAGCAGTTTGTCAGGACAGGGTCTGAACTATGGCTACACCTTC. This sequence encodes CASSLSGQGLNYGYTF.

V is TRBV19 and J is TRBJ2-1; the D gene is possibly TRBD2 (6 bases). The length of the CDR3 is 14 residues. Trimming shortened V by 6 bases and J by 8 bases, and 17 bases separated the two germline ends. Germline CDR1 reads LNHDA; CDR2 reads SQIVND (reference sequence). As DNA, the CDR3 is TGTGCCAGTAGGGAGGGTCGGATAGTCGATGAGCAGTTCTTC. This encodes CASREGRIVDEQFF.

Comment on this clone: Germline and junction disagree at one end, which may indicate a read error. CDR3 in DNA: TGTGCCACCAGTGATCCAGGGGGTTCTCACTTT. This codes for CATSDPGGSHF. This sequence joins TRBV24-1 and TRBJ1-4, with 7 bases aligning to TRBD1. The length of the CDR3 is 11 residues. Per the germline V gene, CDR1 is KGHDR and CDR2 is SFDVKD.

The chain links TRBV5-6 to TRBJ1-2; a weak D match, TRBD1 (6 bases). CDR3 length: 13 residues. V shed 5 bases and J shed 4 bases, with 12 bases lying between them. Germline CDR1 SGHDT, CDR2 YYEEEE. CDR3 bases: TGTGCCAGCAGTTGGACAGACACCTATGGCTACACCTTC. Its protein is CASSWTDTYGYTF.

The chain carries TRBV18 and TRBJ2-1; 10 nucleotides line up with TRBD2. The CDR3 totals 15 residues. V lost 6 bases to trimming and J lost 6 bases; unmatched junction nucleotides: 8. CDR1 KGHSH and CDR2 LQKENI come from the germline V gene. CDR3 coding DNA: TGTGCCAGCTCCCTCGGGGTAGCGGGGGGCAATGAGCAGTTCTTC. Translating gives CASSLGVAGGNEQFF.

The V and J genes are TRBV2 and TRBJ2-1; 10 nucleotides align to TRBD1. This CDR3 has 14 amino acids. Germline-derived CDR1 and CDR2 are SNHLY and FYNNEI. J lost 4 bases, V lost 6 bases, and 3 bases had no gene match. The CDR3 sequence is CASRDRGYYNEQFF. The CDR3 nucleotides are TGTGCCAGCAGGGACAGGGGGTATTACAATGAGCAGTTCTTC.

The chain uses TRBV19 and TRBJ1-1; the D is unclear. This CDR3 is built from 14 residues. Germline values: CDR1 LNHDA, CDR2 SQIVND (reference sequence). V was shortened by 5 bases and J by 4 bases, with 14 bases between the two germline ends. CDR3 loop: CASSPGPGSTEAFF. Here the CDR3 DNA reads TGTGCCAGTAGTCCCGGACCCGGGAGCACTGAAGCTTTCTTT.

The chain uses TRBV12-5 and TRBJ1-1; no clear D gene. The V gene lost 3 bases and the J gene lost 0 bases, with 11 bases spanning the gap. This CDR3 region has 15 residues. The germline V gene has CDR1 LGHNT and CDR2 FRNRAP. In DNA form, the CDR3 reads TGTGCTAGTGGTTTAGCGGGCTACATGAACACTGAAGCTTTCTTT. It yields the protein CASGLAGYMNTEAFF.

The chain uses TRBV4-2 and TRBJ2-7, with D maybe TRBD2 (5 bases). The CDR3 is 15 residues long. Per germline, CDR1 LGHNA and CDR2 YNFKEQ. Trimming took 4 bases from V and 3 from J, leaving 16 bases between them. In nucleotides, the CDR3 is TGTGCCAGCAGCCCTCTTAACGGGGATGGCTACGAGCAGTACTTC. Translating it yields CASSPLNGDGYEQYF.

The table lists this clone with a count of one. The chain carries TRBV10-2 and TRBJ1-1, with 7 bases fitting TRBD1. The CDR3 has 14 amino acids. CDR1 is WSHSY and CDR2 is SAAADI in the germline V gene. The V segment lost 6 bases and the J segment 3 bases; nucleotides outside the gene matches: 7. The DNA of the CDR3 is TGCGCCAGCAGCAACCGGGACAGCTACACTGAAGCTTTCTTT. This gives the protein CASSNRDSYTEAFF.

The rearrangement uses TRBV3-1 (or the pseudogene TRBV3-2) and TRBJ2-3; 7 nucleotides match TRBD1. The ends lost 4 bases at V and 6 bases at J; junction bases unmatched: 7. This CDR3 is 14 amino acids long. Germline lookup yields CDR1 LGHDT and CDR2 YNNKEL (reference sequence). The chain's CDR3 is CASSPRQGPDTQYF. The CDR3 DNA is TGTGCCAGCAGCCCCCGACAGGGACCGGATACGCAGTATTTT.

The chain is built from TRBV6-6 and TRBJ1-1, with a possible D match to TRBD1 (5 bases). V lost 2 bases to trimming and J lost 1 base, with 5 bases between them. CDR3 length equals 13 residues. CDR1 MNHNY and CDR2 SVGAGI come from the germline V gene (reference sequence). The CDR3 sequence is CASSYTGNTEAFF. In DNA form, the CDR3 reads TGTGCCAGCAGTTACACAGGGAACACTGAAGCTTTCTTT.

This chain connects TRBV6-1 to TRBJ1-6, with 9 nucleotides matching TRBD1. The germline CDR1 and CDR2 sequences are MNHNS and SASEGT. With 1 base clipped from V and 10 bases from J, the junction kept 5 bases outside the gene matches. The CDR3 extends over 15 amino acids. CDR3 nucleotides: TGTGCCAGCAGTGAAGGGACAGGGGTGCAATCACCCCTCCACTTT. It yields the protein CASSEGTGVQSPLHF.

The genes are TRBV9 and TRBJ1-2; 9 positions match TRBD1. The V and J ends lost 0 bases and 5 bases, in that order; junction bases with no gene match: 8. CDR3 length: 16 amino acids. Germline lookup yields CDR1 SGDLS and CDR2 YYNGEE. The CDR3, as DNA: TGTGCCAGCAGCGTAGGTTGGGGGGACAGGGCTTATGGCTACACCTTC. As protein: CASSVGWGDRAYGYTF.

This chain joins TRBV24-1 and TRBJ1-5, with D possibly being TRBD1 (5 bases). The germline V gene encodes CDR1 KGHDR and CDR2 SFDVKD. V was shortened by 2 bases and J by 5 bases, with 9 bases between the two germline ends. CDR3 length: 14 amino acids. CDR3 protein: CATSDSGLDQPQHF. The CDR3 DNA reads as TGTGCCACCAGTGATTCAGGGTTGGATCAGCCCCAGCATTTT.

This clone came up once. V gene TRBV29-1 combines with J gene TRBJ1-2; D gene ambiguous. V shed 0 bases and J shed 0 bases, with 11 bases lying between them. Germline CDR1 reads SQVTM; CDR2 reads ANQGSEA. This CDR3 comprises 15 residues. CDR3 coding DNA: TGCAGCGTTGAAGACGGAAGGAGCTCTAACTATGGCTACACCTTC. Amino acids: CSVEDGRSSNYGYTF.

The rearrangement uses TRBV11-2 and TRBJ1-1, with D perhaps matching TRBD1 (5 bases). V was trimmed by 5 bases and J by 1 base, leaving 11 bases between them. CDR3 length equals 14 residues. Germline CDR1 is SGHAT and CDR2 is FQNNGV. Written as DNA, the CDR3 is TGTGCCAGCAGCCAAGGGGCAGCGAACACTGAAGCTTTCTTT. Its protein product is CASSQGAANTEAFF.

CDR3 protein: CASRASGLTDTQYF. The CDR3 DNA reads TGTGCCAGCAGAGCTAGCGGCCTCACAGATACGCAGTATTTT. V usage is TRBV2 and J usage is TRBJ2-3; the match to TRBD2 covers 7 bases. Germline CDR1 is SNHLY and CDR2 is FYNNEI. CDR3 length: 14 residues. The V gene end was trimmed by 6 bases and the J gene end by 2 bases; junction bases not matched to a gene: 5.